These 11 T cell receptor beta chains share one sample of origin, sequenced in a study of early T cells in non-severe SARS-CoV-2 infection. TCRdb re-called the 5' RACE reads with MiXCR, one entry per CDR3 protein. The profile shows tens of thousands of distinct CDR3 sequences, 10% to 15% of them singletons. Sequencing was performed on whole blood. The origin of the receptors is an adult who was a healthcare worker with PCR-confirmed SARS-CoV-2 infection or an uninfected control (not recorded which).

This chain uses TRBV11-1 with TRBJ1-1, with a weak D call TRBD1 (5 bases). This CDR3 region has 11 residues. Germline values: CDR1 SGHAT, CDR2 FQDESV (reference sequence). The V gene lost 5 bases and the J gene lost 8 bases, with 9 bases spanning the gap. CDR3 region: CASSGTLEAFF. The DNA for the CDR3 is TGTGCCAGCAGCGGGACTCTCGAAGCTTTCTTT.

The chain is built from TRBV11-2 and TRBJ2-2, with D unresolved. The CDR3 runs to 14 residues. Germline-derived CDR1 and CDR2 are SGHAT and FQNNGV. Trimming removed 5 bases from V and 1 base from J, with 8 bases in between. CDR3 DNA sequence: TGTGCCAGCAGCCCCGGGCTGAACACCGGGGAGCTGTTTTTT. The encoded protein is CASSPGLNTGELFF.

This clonotype was found a few times. The chain employs TRBV18 and TRBJ2-2; 7 bases map to TRBD1. The CDR3 runs 14 residues. Germline V gives CDR1 KGHSH, CDR2 LQKENI. V lost 4 bases, J lost 7 bases, and 6 bases stayed unmatched. The CDR3 DNA is TGTGCCAGCTCACTGGGACAGAGCAGCGGGGAGCTGTTTTTT. Protein sequence: CASSLGQSSGELFF.

This clonotype appeared many times. The genes are TRBV29-1 and TRBJ2-3; D gene ambiguous. CDR1 and CDR2 from the germline V gene are SQVTM and ANQGSEA. V was clipped by 4 bases and J by 2 bases, with 13 bases between them. The CDR3 is 14 residues long. CDR3 bases: TGCAGCGTTGCTACGGCAGTTAACACAGATACGCAGTATTTT. Residues: CSVATAVNTDTQYF.

This clonotype has more than one count but fewer than ten. The J gene is TRBJ1-4, the V gene TRBV5-1; no clear D gene. The V end lost 0 bases, the J end lost 10 bases, and 10 bases lay between the germline ends. Germline CDR1 reads SGHRS; CDR2 reads YFSETQ. This CDR3 spans 13 amino acids. The CDR3 coding sequence is TGCGCCAGCAGCTTGGACAGCAACCTAAAACTGTTTTTT. Protein sequence: CASSLDSNLKLFF.

This clonotype was counted at least ten times. The V call is TRBV29-1, the J call TRBJ2-1; D possibly uses TRBD1 or TRBD2 (5 bases each). The CDR3 totals 14 residues. In germline, CDR1 is SQVTM, CDR2 ANQGSEA. V was pared by 6 bases and J by 4 bases, with 16 bases between. The CDR3 DNA follows: TGCAGCGTGCGCACCGGGACGGTGTACAATGAGCAGTTCTTC. Translation: CSVRTGTVYNEQFF.

This clonotype has at least ten counts. This chain connects TRBV20-1 to TRBJ2-7; D might be TRBD2 (6 bases). V was pared by 2 bases and J by 0 bases, with 17 bases between. The CDR3 totals 16 residues. Germline loops: CDR1 DFQATT, CDR2 SNEGSKA (reference sequence). CDR3 bases: TGCAGTGCTAGACCCCCGGGGGATGAAAGCTCCTACGAGCAGTACTTC. This gives the protein CSARPPGDESSYEQYF.

This clonotype has only a few counts. The V gene is TRBV7-9, the J gene TRBJ1-1, with D uncertain. The germline gives CDR1 SEHNR, CDR2 FQNEAQ (reference sequence). The CDR3 contains 13 residues. V was trimmed by 1 base and J by 3 bases, leaving 6 bases between them. The DNA for the CDR3 is TGTGCCAGCAGCTTAGTAGGTTACACTGAAGCTTTCTTT. It specifies CASSLVGYTEAFF.

V and J are TRBV5-6 and TRBJ2-7; no reliable D call. Between the trimmed V and J ends, which lost 4 bases and 4 bases, there was a span of 12 bases. CDR1 and CDR2 (germline): SGHDT, YYEEEE. This CDR3 has 13 amino acids. Written as DNA, the CDR3 is TGTGCCAGCAGCCAGAAATTCCGGTACGAGCAGTACTTC. Encoded protein: CASSQKFRYEQYF.

This clonotype turned up a few times. This chain uses TRBV9 with TRBJ1-2; a possible D gene is TRBD1 (6 bases). The CDR3 covers 15 residues. Trimming cost V 3 bases and J 4 bases, with 16 bases left between them. In germline, CDR1 is SGDLS, CDR2 YYNGEE. CDR3 amino acids: CASSDPGGATYGYTF. Here the CDR3 DNA reads TGTGCCAGCAGCGACCCCGGGGGGGCGACCTATGGCTACACCTTC. Looking up the rest from reference TRBV9 and TRBJ1-2 gives the full variable domain: DSGVTQTPKHLITATGQRVTLRCSPRSGDLSVYWYQQSLDQGLQFLIQYYNGEERAKGNILERFSAQQFPDLHSELNLSSLELGDSALYFCASSDPGGATYGYTFGSGTRLTVV.

This clonotype has just a few counts. This chain links TRBV6-5 with TRBJ2-1; TRBD1 or TRBD2 may be the D gene (5 bases each). Germline V gene lookup returns CDR1 MNHEY and CDR2 SVGAGI. CDR3 length: 13 amino acids. The V and J ends lost 6 bases and 6 bases respectively, with 12 bases between them. As DNA, the CDR3 is TGTGCCAGCAGAGATGGGGCGGGCAATGAGCAGTTCTTC. Amino acid sequence: CASRDGAGNEQFF.